The sequence of this TCR beta chain was determined in a study of regulatory T cells in long-lasting Graves disease. The CDR3 spans 14 residues. V trimming: 8 bases; J trimming: 2 bases; junction bases outside the gene matches: 5. The authors built TCR beta libraries using iRepertoire HTBI primers and Arm-PCR of CDR3 regions. Each CDR3 protein gets one entry after TCRdb re-called the multiplex PCR reads with MiXCR. Counted here are 350,000 to 450,000 distinct CDR3 sequences, about 12% occurring once; the ten biggest clones make up 18%. Study outcomes and limitations: Only a small sample size was used, which may have cut accuracy.

Time point given: newly diagnosed GD, antithyroid drugs for less than 3 months. The TCR library was prepared using RNA isolated from PBMCs. This clonotype was seen repeatedly, ten times or more. Its antigen is as yet unknown. These data are also associated with another study on T cells in Graves' hyperthyroidism and ophthalmopathy. That publication notes: Stable hyperthyroidism: no ophthalmopathy progression over 18 months of follow-up.

This specimen consisted of peripheral blood mononuclear cells (PBMCs), obtained at new diagnosis, from a patient treated with antithyroid drugs. The clonotype comes from a woman aged 18-30 years with Graves disease. The V gene is TRBV12-3 or TRBV12-4, the J gene TRBJ2-1; 8 positions match TRBD2. The CDR3 loop reads CASSERGTYNEQFF. As DNA, the CDR3 is TGTGCCAGCTCAGAGCGGGGGACCTACAATGAGCAGTTCTTC.